This T cell receptor (beta chain) was captured by sequencing in a study of CD8+ T cells in alopecia areata. RNA was extracted and reverse transcribed into cDNA as the sequencing template. The assay was immunoSEQ multiplex PCR, and TCRdb's table has in-frame clones only and misses some. This table holds approximately 98,000 clones, 50% to 60% found once. V dropped 7 bases and J dropped 2; count of bases not matched to a gene: 7. This CDR3 has 15 amino acids. Germline loops: CDR1 SNHLY, CDR2 FYNNEI. The sequence was obtained from a human donor with alopecia areata. The chain combines TRBV2 with TRBJ1-1, with TRBD1 matching over 10 bases. The sample taken for sequencing was NKG2D-low CD8+ T cells sorted from blood. The CDR3 DNA reads as TGTGCCAGCATTCGGACAGGGGGGAGTAACACTGAAGCTTTCTTT. Translating it yields CASIRTGGSNTEAFF. Filled out from reference TRBV2 and TRBJ1-1, the complete variable domain reads EPEVTQTPSHQVTQMGQEVILRCVPISNHLYFYWYRQILGQKVEFLVSFYNNEISEKSEIFDDQFSVERPDGSNFTLKIRSTKLEDSAMYFCASIRTGGSNTEAFFGQGTRLTVV.